The entry below gives a single T cell receptor (beta chain) sequence along with its context. Some clones are missing from TCRdb's copy, which holds only in-frame ones; the method was immunoSEQ multiplex PCR. The table lists 2 million to 2.5 million clones, 85% to 95% of them singletons. The V gene's germline CDR1 is MDHEN and CDR2 SYDVKM. The CDR3 runs to 17 residues. V shed 7 bases, J shed 4 bases, and the junction held 11 bases outside the gene matches. This sample was taken from a study of shared clonotypes between healthy human individuals. There were no recent acute infections or vaccinations among the donors, who were healthy HIV-negative adults. Memory CD4+ cells were the fraction left after CD45RA+ naive selection.

V and J are TRBV28 and TRBJ2-7, with TRBD2 matching over 15 bases. The sequence came from a man aged 18 to 30 in good health. Some clones in this sample may be carry-over from other donors' samples. Sequenced sample: naive CD4+ T cells from PBMCs. Subset defined: CD45RA+ positively selected. CDR3 protein: CASTGGGTSGRRYEQYF. The DNA of the CDR3 is TGTGCCAGCACCGGGGGCGGGACTAGCGGGAGGAGGTACGAGCAGTACTTC.